These 10 T cell receptor beta chains share one sample of origin, sequenced in a study of tumor T cells in aggressive B-cell lymphoma. Measured with immunoSEQ multiplex PCR; TCRdb has only the in-frame clones, and not every one. The profile covers 2,000 to 3,000 clones, with about 89% appearing a single time and 4.5% to 5% taken by the ten largest. Sequenced: tumor tissue. These TCRs come from an adult with diffuse large B cell lymphoma.

The chain links TRBV6-5 to TRBJ1-6, with TRBD1 matching 8 bases. V lost 6 bases to trimming and J lost 16 bases; unmatched junction nucleotides: 14. CDR1 MNHEY and CDR2 SVGAGI come from the germline V gene. The CDR3 length is 14 residues. CDR3 coding DNA: TGTGCCAGCAGAGGGGGACAGGTCGGCTCGGGTCTCCACTTT. Translation: CASRGGQVGSGLHF.

The V gene is TRBV25-1, the J gene TRBJ1-2; D remains unclear. The CDR3 loop spans 13 amino acids. Germline V gene data show CDR1 as MGHDK and CDR2 as SYGVNS. V was trimmed by 3 bases and J by 5 bases, leaving 10 bases between them. CDR3 DNA sequence: TGTGCCAGCAGTGAGGGGAGGCGTTATGGCTACACCTTC. It codes for CASSEGRRYGYTF.

This clone was counted once. The chain employs TRBV18 and TRBJ1-2, with a tentative D call TRBD1 (5 bases). V was pared by 6 bases and J by 8 bases, with 16 bases between. Germline CDR1 and CDR2: KGHSH and LQKENI. The CDR3 has 13 residues. The CDR3 nucleotides are TGTGCCAGCTCCGATACGGGGGGGAACGGCTACACCTTC. Residues: CASSDTGGNGYTF.

The CDR3: CASSQAPAGGHNEQFF. The CDR3 bases are TGTGCCAGCAGCCAAGCCCCAGCGGGGGGACACAATGAGCAGTTCTTC. The chain couples TRBV4-2 to TRBJ2-1; TRBD2 agrees at 9 bases. J lost 5 bases, V lost 1 base, and 6 bases had no gene match. Germline V gene sequence: CDR1 LGHNA, CDR2 YNFKEQ. The CDR3 extends over 16 amino acids.

CDR3 DNA sequence: TGTGCCAGCAGTTTGGGCCCCTCTGAAGCTTTCTTT. This codes for CASSLGPSEAFF. The rearrangement links TRBV28 to TRBJ1-1; D not resolved. This CDR3 region has 12 residues. Germline V gene lookup returns CDR1 MDHEN and CDR2 SYDVKM. V was clipped by 3 bases and J by 6 bases, with 8 bases between them. The full variable domain, its missing parts supplied by reference TRBV28 and TRBJ1-1, is DVKVTQSSRYLVKRTGEKVFLECVQDMDHENMFWYRQDPGLGLRLIYFSYDVKMKEKGDIPEGYSVSREKKERFSLILESASTNQTSMYLCASSLGPSEAFFGQGTRLTVV.

The CDR3 is CAWATQGWSGNTEAFF. CDR3 coding DNA: TGTGCCTGGGCAACCCAGGGGTGGTCCGGGAACACTGAAGCTTTCTTT. This chain links TRBV30 with TRBJ1-1; tentative D call: TRBD1 (6 bases). The V end was cut by 5 bases, the J end by 1 base, with 20 bases between. The CDR3 has 16 residues. Per germline, CDR1 GTSNPN and CDR2 SVGIG (reference sequence).

The chain carries TRBV15 and TRBJ2-6, with D perhaps matching TRBD2 (5 bases). This CDR3 region has 17 residues. Germline V gives CDR1 LNHNV, CDR2 YYDKDF (reference sequence). Trimming removed 0 bases from V and 2 bases from J, with 11 bases in between. The CDR3 loop is CATSRDSVGAGANVLTF. DNA for the CDR3: TGTGCCACCAGCAGAGATAGCGTCGGGGCTGGGGCCAACGTCCTGACTTTC.

V gene TRBV9 combines with J gene TRBJ2-5; D is undetermined. Germline V gene data show CDR1 as SGDLS and CDR2 as YYNGEE. The V gene lost 1 base and the J gene lost 0 bases, with 7 bases spanning the gap. The CDR3 is 14 residues long. The CDR3 sequence: CASSVHGNQETQYF. In nucleotides, the CDR3 is TGTGCCAGCAGCGTACACGGTAACCAAGAGACCCAGTACTTC.

The DNA for the CDR3 is TGTGCCAGCAGCGGGGGGGTACCGTCTGGGCTCCCAGATACGCAGTATTTT. This sequence encodes CASSGGVPSGLPDTQYF. The chain combines TRBV5-6 with TRBJ2-3, with TRBD2 identical over 7 bases. This CDR3 region has 17 residues. J lost 4 bases, V lost 4 bases, and 15 bases had no gene match. Germline loops: CDR1 SGHDT, CDR2 YYEEEE.

The genes are TRBV7-9 and TRBJ2-2; D gene uncertain. Trimming stripped 5 bases from V and 6 bases from J, with 16 bases between. The CDR3 consists of 15 residues. Germline CDR1 and CDR2: SEHNR and FQNEAQ (reference sequence). The CDR3 region is CASSPPGPLPGELFF. CDR3 nucleotide sequence: TGTGCCAGCAGCCCGCCGGGTCCCCTTCCCGGGGAGCTGTTTTTT.